One sample yielded the 24 T cell receptor beta chains listed below, sequenced in a study of technical replicates of blood from a few donors. The method was immunoSEQ multiplex PCR; TCRdb's version includes in-frame clones alone and lacks a portion of them. The table records some 62,000 clones, around 87% of them present only once. The sequenced sample consisted of PBMCs. All receptors come from a human donor in good health. Some clones in this sample may be carry-over from other donors' samples.

The chain joins TRBV27 to TRBJ1-1; 8 nucleotides match TRBD1. The CDR3 extends over 14 amino acids. The V segment lost 5 bases and the J segment 10 bases; nucleotides outside the gene matches: 12. Germline assignment: CDR1 MNHEY and CDR2 SMNVEV (reference sequence). The CDR3 bases are TGTGCCAGCAGTAGAGGAGAACAGGGGGGACGAGCTTTCTTT. It codes for CASSRGEQGGRAFF.

This rearrangement joins TRBV10-3 to TRBJ2-7, with a possible D match to TRBD2 (6 bases). Germline CDR1 and CDR2: ENHRY and SYGVKD. This CDR3 region has 15 residues. Deletions cut 3 bases from V and 6 bases from J, with 18 bases between. CDR3 in amino acids: CAISDWQTGAVEQYF. The CDR3 nucleotides are TGTGCCATCAGTGACTGGCAAACGGGAGCGGTCGAGCAGTACTTC.

The chain employs TRBV6-1 and TRBJ2-6; D may be TRBD2 (7 bases). The CDR3 sequence is 13 residues long. V lost 6 bases and J lost 7, with 10 bases in between. Per germline, CDR1 MNHNS and CDR2 SASEGT. The CDR3 DNA reads TGTGCCAGCAGGAGGGGGGGAGCCAACGTCCTGACTTTC. This gives the protein CASRRGGANVLTF.

The V call is TRBV2, the J call TRBJ2-1, with 9 nucleotides matching TRBD2. CDR3 length: 13 residues. Germline values: CDR1 SNHLY, CDR2 FYNNEI. After removal of 6 bases from V and 6 bases from J, the junction contained 3 bases not matched to a gene. DNA for the CDR3: TGTGCCAGCAGGGCGGGACTAGCCAATGAGCAGTTCTTC. Amino acids: CASRAGLANEQFF. The entire variable domain, with the rest obtained from reference TRBV2 and TRBJ2-1, is as follows: EPEVTQTPSHQVTQMGQEVILRCVPISNHLYFYWYRQILGQKVEFLVSFYNNEISEKSEIFDDQFSVERPDGSNFTLKIRSTKLEDSAMYFCASRAGLANEQFFGPGTRLTVL.

The chain carries TRBV30 and TRBJ1-2; D possibly corresponds to TRBD1 (6 bases). Looked up from germline, CDR1 is GTSNPN and CDR2 is SVGIG (reference sequence). The germline V and J ends were trimmed by 0 bases and 8 bases, with 16 bases remaining between them. The CDR3 sequence is 14 residues long. CDR3 nucleotide sequence: TGTGCCTGGAGTGTACCGGGGGGCACGGGCGGCTACACCTTC. Its protein product is CAWSVPGGTGGYTF.

The chain recombines TRBV7-9 with TRBJ2-7, with 7 bases matching TRBD1. The CDR3 is made up of 17 amino acids. The V gene's germline CDR1 is SEHNR and CDR2 FQNEAQ (reference sequence). V dropped 4 bases and J dropped 6; count of bases not matched to a gene: 18. The CDR3: CASSSRGWFGTEAEQYF. CDR3 sequence (DNA): TGTGCCAGCAGCTCAAGAGGTTGGTTCGGGACAGAGGCCGAGCAGTACTTC.

This clone was detected only a few times. The CDR3 is CASSLEGGPYNEQFF. The CDR3, as DNA: TGTGCCAGCAGCTTAGAAGGGGGCCCCTACAATGAGCAGTTCTTC. The chain recombines TRBV13 with TRBJ2-1; 7 bases map to TRBD1. After removal of 1 base from V and 2 bases from J, the junction contained 2 bases not matched to a gene. The CDR3 length is 15 residues. The germline V gene encodes CDR1 PRHDT and CDR2 FYEKMQ (reference sequence).

This chain links TRBV7-9 with TRBJ1-5, with D unclear. The CDR3 runs to 12 residues. Trimming took 2 bases from V and 11 from J, leaving 10 bases between them. In germline, CDR1 is SEHNR, CDR2 FQNEAQ (reference sequence). The CDR3 here is CASSLTSGSQHF. CDR3 in DNA: TGTGCCAGCAGCTTAACGTCCGGGTCCCAGCATTTT.

The genes are TRBV19 and TRBJ1-1, with a tentative D call TRBD1 (6 bases). The V gene's germline CDR1 is LNHDA and CDR2 SQIVND (reference sequence). Trimming pared 11 bases from V and 6 bases from J, leaving 13 bases between. The CDR3 is 11 amino acids. The CDR3 DNA follows: TGTGCCTCAGGGGTCGGGTCTGAAGCTTTCTTT. Encoded protein: CASGVGSEAFF.

This clone was seen a few times. The J gene is TRBJ1-6, the V gene TRBV4-2, with D maybe TRBD1 (6 bases). This CDR3 is 16 amino acids long. CDR1 and CDR2 (germline): LGHNA, YNFKEQ. Deletions cut 0 bases from V and 9 bases from J, with 15 bases between. CDR3 coding DNA: TGTGCCAGCAGCCAAGAGAGGGGACAAGGAGGTTCACCCCTCCACTTT. It encodes CASSQERGQGGSPLHF.

V is TRBV10-3 and J is TRBJ1-5, with D hard to call. This CDR3 is 16 amino acids long. V was cut by 5 bases and J by 7 bases, with 21 bases left in between. Germline loops: CDR1 ENHRY, CDR2 SYGVKD. DNA for the CDR3: TGTGCCATCAGTCCCGGAGGCCCTTATTCCGGACAGCCCCAGCATTTT. This codes for CAISPGGPYSGQPQHF.

This sequence joins TRBV5-4 and TRBJ1-5, with no clear D. The germline CDR1 and CDR2 sequences are SGHNT and YYREEE (reference sequence). V dropped 4 bases and J dropped 0 bases, with 11 bases sitting between them. There are 15 residues in the CDR3. The CDR3 protein is CASSPDLNSNQPQHF. CDR3 bases: TGTGCCAGCAGCCCCGACTTGAATAGCAATCAGCCCCAGCATTTT.

The V call is TRBV2, the J call TRBJ2-5; 7 nucleotides match TRBD2. The CDR3 has 14 amino acids. Trimming took 6 bases from V and 2 from J; bases not matched to a gene: 6. Germline loops: CDR1 SNHLY, CDR2 FYNNEI. The CDR3 sequence is CASRVGTIQETQYF. CDR3 nucleotide sequence: TGTGCCAGCAGAGTAGGGACTATACAAGAGACCCAGTACTTC.

This chain links TRBV7-8 with TRBJ2-2; tentatively, D is TRBD1 (5 bases). V lost 3 bases to trimming and J lost 7 bases, with 9 bases between them. The CDR3 consists of 13 residues. CDR1 SGHVS and CDR2 FQNEAQ come from the germline V gene. CDR3 in DNA: TGTGCCAGCAGCTTGGGGCCCTTCGGGGAGCTGTTTTTT. Amino acid sequence: CASSLGPFGELFF.

The rearrangement joins TRBV18 to TRBJ1-4; 10 positions match TRBD1. Looked up from germline, CDR1 is KGHSH and CDR2 is LQKENI. V gave up 1 base and J gave up 0 bases; unmatched junction bases: 2. The CDR3 is 17 amino acids. CDR3 sequence reads: CASSPRDRGSTNEKLFF. The CDR3 region has the DNA TGTGCCAGCTCACCACGGGACAGGGGCTCAACTAATGAAAAACTGTTTTTT. Filled out from reference TRBV18 and TRBJ1-4, the complete variable domain reads NAGVMQNPRHLVRRRGQEARLRCSPMKGHSHVYWYRQLPEEGLKFMVYLQKENIIDESGMPKERFSAEFPKEGPSILRIQQVVRGDSAAYFCASSPRDRGSTNEKLFFGSGTQLSVL.

The rearrangement joins TRBV9 to TRBJ2-3, with TRBD2 matching 7 bases. This CDR3 is built from 15 residues. V dropped 4 bases and J dropped 6; count of bases not matched to a gene: 11. The V gene's germline CDR1 is SGDLS and CDR2 YYNGEE. CDR3 protein: CASSSSGNRGDTQYF. CDR3 DNA: TGTGCCAGCAGCTCTAGCGGTAATCGAGGGGATACGCAGTATTTT.

V and J are TRBV19 and TRBJ2-4; 7 nucleotides align to TRBD1. The CDR3 length is 16 residues. Germline lookup yields CDR1 LNHDA and CDR2 SQIVND (reference sequence). V lost 4 bases, J lost 1 base, and 7 bases stayed unmatched. The CDR3 reads CASSTQSTGAKNIQYF. The CDR3 DNA follows: TGTGCCAGTAGTACCCAATCGACAGGGGCCAAAAACATTCAGTACTTC. Supplemented by reference TRBV19 and TRBJ2-4, the full variable domain reads DGGITQSPKYLFRKEGQNVTLSCEQNLNHDAMYWYRQDPGQGLRLIYYSQIVNDFQKGDIAEGYSVSREKKESFPLTVTSAQKNPTAFYLCASSTQSTGAKNIQYFGAGTRLSVL.

The chain uses TRBV5-4 and TRBJ2-7; TRBD1 agrees at 7 bases. This CDR3 region has 15 residues. Germline-derived CDR1 and CDR2 are SGHNT and YYREEE (reference sequence). J gave up 0 bases and V 1 base, and 4 bases lay outside the gene matches. The DNA of the CDR3 is TGTGCCAGCAGCTTGAGGGCAGGGGGCTCCTACGAGCAGTACTTC. This translates into CASSLRAGGSYEQYF.

The chain has TRBV4-3 and TRBJ1-4, with 9 bases that match TRBD1. After removal of 0 bases from V and 5 bases from J, the junction contained 7 bases not matched to a gene. The CDR3 sequence is 17 residues long. CDR1 is LGHNA, CDR2 YSLEER, per germline. CDR3 residues: CASSQEGKGQGNEKLFF. The DNA of the CDR3 is TGCGCCAGCAGCCAAGAGGGAAAAGGACAGGGGAATGAAAAACTGTTTTTT.

This clone was recorded a few times. The chain has TRBV19 and TRBJ2-3, with a possible D match to TRBD2 (6 bases). Looked up from germline, CDR1 is LNHDA and CDR2 is SQIVND (reference sequence). The CDR3 has 13 amino acids. V shed 3 bases and J shed 6 bases, with 10 bases lying between them. CDR3 protein: CASSILEGDTQYF. CDR3 nucleotides: TGTGCCAGTAGTATCCTGGAGGGCGATACGCAGTATTTT.

This clone was detected a few times. This chain joins TRBV7-9 and TRBJ2-3, with a weak D call TRBD2 (5 bases). Per the germline V gene, CDR1 is SEHNR and CDR2 is FQNEAQ (reference sequence). Trimming cost V 5 bases and J 0 bases, with 12 bases left between them. The CDR3 has 15 amino acids. The CDR3 here is CASSPSGYSTDTQYF. The CDR3 coding sequence is TGTGCCAGCAGCCCCAGCGGATATAGCACAGATACGCAGTATTTT.

The chain employs TRBV25-1 and TRBJ2-1; D is possibly TRBD1 (6 bases). The CDR3 has 13 residues. The germline CDR1 and CDR2 sequences are MGHDK and SYGVNS. V was shortened by 4 bases and J by 4 bases, with 8 bases between the two germline ends. The CDR3 reads CASSGQGYNEQFF. CDR3 coding DNA: TGTGCCAGCAGTGGTCAGGGGTACAATGAGCAGTTCTTC.

This rearrangement joins TRBV7-2 to TRBJ2-7, with a tentative D call TRBD1 (5 bases). Germline CDR1 reads SGHTA; CDR2 reads FQGNSA. The V end lost 3 bases, the J end lost 2 bases, and 11 bases lay between the germline ends. CDR3 length equals 14 residues. CDR3 loop: CASSLGQEPYEQYF. CDR3 nucleotide sequence: TGTGCCAGCAGCTTGGGGCAGGAGCCCTACGAGCAGTACTTC. Looking up the rest from reference TRBV7-2 and TRBJ2-7 gives the full variable domain: GAGVSQSPSNKVTEKGKDVELRCDPISGHTALYWYRQSLGQGLEFLIYFQGNSAPDKSGLPSDRFSAERTGGSVSTLTIQRTQQEDSAVYLCASSLGQEPYEQYFGPGTRLTVT.

CDR3 region: CASSLIAGGRYNEQFF. The CDR3 DNA reads TGTGCCAGCAGCCTTATAGCGGGAGGCCGCTACAATGAGCAGTTCTTC. V gene TRBV14 combines with J gene TRBJ2-1; 10 bases are a match to TRBD2. The germline V gene has CDR1 SGHDN and CDR2 FVKESK. The CDR3 is 16 residues long. The V gene end was trimmed by 4 bases and the J gene end by 3 bases; junction bases not matched to a gene: 6.